This TCR beta chain emerged from a study of cytomegalovirus exposure and HLA in healthy donors. Study-level results: Associated with HLA alleles at 0.05 false discovery rate in a later analysis were some 16,000 TCR beta sequences. For presence/absence analyses, sequencing depth was assumed to be roughly uniform across donors.

Germline CDR1 is MNHEY and CDR2 is SMNVEV (reference sequence). CDR3 length equals 15 residues. Trimming removed 2 bases from V and 3 bases from J; junction bases left unmatched: 3. The PCR used 60 Vbeta and 13 Jbeta primers. Sequencing used immunoSEQ multiplex PCR; TCRdb keeps in-frame clones, though not all of them. The sample lists over 100,000 clones; 80% to 90% were seen once. Concerning this clone: Its target is not known.

This clonotype was sampled from a woman aged 18-29 years in good health and CMV-seropositive. The rearrangement uses TRBV27 and TRBJ2-3; 9 bases fit TRBD1. The sequenced material came from PBMCs. Written as DNA, the CDR3 is TGTGCCAGCAGTTTAGACAGGGGGGCGACAGATACGCAGTATTTT. Its protein product is CASSLDRGATDTQYF.